The 7 T cell receptor beta chains given below trace back to one sample, sequenced in a study of blood T cell repertoires in COVID-19. This table comes from immunoSEQ multiplex PCR, and its TCRdb copy is limited to in-frame clones, with some not included. Altogether hundreds of thousands of clones are present, around nine tenths being singletons, with the ten largest covering 1.5% to 2%. Sequences were obtained from peripheral blood. The source of these receptors is an older woman who had recovered from COVID-19.

CDR3 region: CASSRDSNLMETQYF. DNA of the CDR3: TGCGCCAGCAGCCGAGACTCGAACTTGATGGAGACCCAGTACTTC. The chain employs TRBV5-1 and TRBJ2-5; D gene uncertain. Germline CDR1 SGHRS, CDR2 YFSETQ. V was shortened by 4 bases and J by 5 bases, with 18 bases between the two germline ends. CDR3 length equals 15 residues.

This chain links TRBV5-1 with TRBJ2-7, with 9 bases lining up with TRBD1. Germline CDR1 reads SGHRS; CDR2 reads YFSETQ. J lost 6 bases, V lost 4 bases, and 14 bases had no gene match. The CDR3 contains 16 residues. The CDR3 loop is CASSGTNRGPVLEQYF. The CDR3 DNA is TGCGCCAGCAGCGGAACAAACAGGGGGCCTGTACTCGAGCAGTACTTC.

V and J are TRBV10-3 and TRBJ1-3, with D hard to call. Germline V lookup: CDR1 ENHRY, CDR2 SYGVKD. This CDR3 spans 14 amino acids. The ends were cut back, 6 bases at V and 4 bases at J, with 13 bases in the middle. Here the CDR3 reads CAIRSDSEGNTIYF. DNA of the CDR3: TGTGCCATCAGGAGTGACTCGGAAGGAAACACCATATATTTT.

This clone was detected many times. The chain joins TRBV5-4 to TRBJ1-1, with 11 bases matching TRBD1. V lost 10 bases to trimming and J lost 3 bases; unmatched junction nucleotides: 5. CDR3 length: 13 residues. The germline V gene has CDR1 SGHNT and CDR2 YYREEE (reference sequence). The CDR3 region has the DNA TGTGCCTGGATGGGACAGGGGGACACTGAAGCTTTCTTT. This gives the protein CAWMGQGDTEAFF.

The chain combines TRBV12-5 with TRBJ2-1; a weak D match, TRBD2 (6 bases). CDR3 length: 15 residues. CDR1 and CDR2 (germline): LGHNT, FRNRAP. The V end lost 2 bases, the J end lost 0 bases, and 8 bases lay between the germline ends. The CDR3 region is CASGLLGGSYNEQFF. Here the CDR3 DNA reads TGTGCTAGTGGTTTGCTCGGGGGCTCCTACAATGAGCAGTTCTTC.

CDR3 protein: CASSPEHEGAGELFF. CDR3 DNA sequence: TGTGCCAGCAGCCCTGAACATGAGGGGGCCGGGGAGCTGTTTTTT. The V gene is TRBV7-8, the J gene TRBJ2-2, with TRBD1 as a possible D gene (6 bases). CDR1 is SGHVS, CDR2 FQNEAQ, per germline. The CDR3 covers 15 residues. V was shortened by 5 bases and J by 6 bases, with 16 bases between the two germline ends.

The chain joins TRBV3-1 (or the pseudogene TRBV3-2) to TRBJ2-1; no firm D call. Looked up from germline, CDR1 is LGHDT and CDR2 is YNNKEL (reference sequence). The CDR3 is 11 residues long. Deletions cut 1 base from V and 9 bases from J, with 4 bases between. The CDR3 region has the DNA TGTGCCAGCAGCCAAGCGAGTGAGCAGTTCTTC. Residues: CASSQASEQFF.